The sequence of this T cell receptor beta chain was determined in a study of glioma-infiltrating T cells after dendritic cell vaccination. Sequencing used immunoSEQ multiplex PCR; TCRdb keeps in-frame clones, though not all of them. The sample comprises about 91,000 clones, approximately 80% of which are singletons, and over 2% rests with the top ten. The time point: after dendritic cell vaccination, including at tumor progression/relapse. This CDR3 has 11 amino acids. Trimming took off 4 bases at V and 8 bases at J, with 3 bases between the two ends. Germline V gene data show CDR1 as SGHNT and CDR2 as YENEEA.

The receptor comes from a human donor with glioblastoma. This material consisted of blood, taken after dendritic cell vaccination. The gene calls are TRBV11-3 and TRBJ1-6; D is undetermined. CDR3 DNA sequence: TGTGCCAGCAGCTCCTATTCACCCCTCCACTTT. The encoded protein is CASSSYSPLHF.